This entry concerns a single T cell receptor beta chain. Its antigen specificity is not known. No clone much larger than this one lies a single base away; base qualities are absent. From a lookup of the germline V gene, CDR1 and CDR2 are MDHEN and SYDVKM. Cut back by 6 bases and 1 base, the V and J ends lie 10 bases apart. Its CDR3 holds 14 amino acids, cysteine through phenylalanine. Only the CDR3 part of the read is kept: 42 bases, read in frame from the first base. The sample's time point label is to be understood as: cells obtained before transplantation from donor or recipient. CD3+CD4+ and CD3+CD8+ populations were FACS-sorted from unstimulated pre-transplant donor and recipient cells taken from spleen or lymph nodes. This entry belongs to a study of graft-versus-host responses after intestinal transplantation (dated by TCRdb to about 2021). In terms of the full investigation: Recipients received multivisceral, liver-intestinal, or isolated intestinal transplants. Alloreactive clones were identified by sequencing pre-transplant mixed lymphocyte reaction products and comparing them with unstimulated pre-transplant donor and recipient T cells. Every recipient was given anti-thymocyte globulin induction, then maintenance tacrolimus and steroids for about three years. Instead of going to the commercial service, samples from a few later patients were sequenced in-house on an Illumina MiSeq and processed with MiXCR. Donor T cell macrochimerism was defined as a peak of at least 4% donor T cells among recipient peripheral blood mononuclear cells. The cohort enrolled some 25 intestinal transplant recipients including one retransplant, and 3 patients lacking pretransplant specimens were excluded. After intestinal transplantation, graft-versus-host and host-versus-graft alloreactive T cell clones in the graft, circulation and bone marrow were tracked using bulk TCR-beta CDR3 sequencing.

Libraries were built with the immunoSEQ multiplex PCR assay. For most patients, genomic DNA was isolated with the Qiagen DNeasy Blood and Tissue Kit and shipped frozen to Adaptive Biotechnologies for TCR sequencing. Adaptive Biotechnologies carried out high-throughput TCR-beta CDR3 sequencing of genomic DNA for most patients. From the authors' description of their analysis: Adaptive's ImmunoSEQ software supplied the TCR sequencing data for 15 to 20 patients, while MiXCR and VDJtools were used to process a few other patients. To correct CD4 versus CD8 sorting errors, sequences present in both subsets at a frequency ratio below 5:1 were removed. CDR3 nucleotide sequences shared between donor and recipient were removed because their origin could not be assigned. To be classed as alloreactive, a clone needed at least 2-fold expansion over unstimulated cells and a minimum CFSE-low frequency of 0.002% (template counts) or 0.001% (read counts). Clones were considered mappable if detected in sequenced pre-transplant spleen, lymph node, or MLR CFSE-low populations of the donor or recipient. The cumulative frequency of alloreactive clones was calculated as a percentage of all sequences, weighted by copy number. As stored in TCRdb, this immuneACCESS dataset retains in-frame rearrangements with V and J assigned. A fraction of the clones does not appear; measured against another copy, unresolved V genes explain less than half of the discrepancy, and the remainder lacks a known reason. V, J and clone size are taken as reported in that table, and D and trimming were inferred from the DNA itself. Counted in this sample were roughly 90,000 clones; approximately 90% of them appeared once. Of the sample, approximately 0.33% is held by the ten largest clones.

Broader findings and caveats from the paper: The conclusions were limited by the relatively low number and heterogeneity of the intestinal transplant patients. Early after transplant, declines in HvG clones were associated with peak levels of circulating GvH clones. Patients with donor T cell macrochimerism had high GvH to HvG T cell clonal ratios in their allografts. GvH clones were detected in recipient bone marrow, and some appeared earlier in ileal mucosa or blood, consistent with an intestinal mucosal origin.

Sequencing used unstimulated CD4+ T cells sorted from spleen or lymph node cells, obtained before transplant. The sequence links TRBV28 to TRBJ1-5; the D gene is unclear. The TCR originated in a human donor who was the organ donor for an intestinal transplant. The CDR3 region reads CASRVSGSNQPQHF. The nucleotide sequence is TGTGCCAGCAGGGTTTCCGGGAGCAATCAGCCCCAGCATTTT. When the CDR3 is completed using the reference TRBV28 and TRBJ1-5 genes on either side, the full variable domain is DVKVTQSSRYLVKRTGEKVFLECVQDMDHENMFWYRQDPGLGLRLIYFSYDVKMKEKGDIPEGYSVSREKKERFSLILESASTNQTSMYLCASRVSGSNQPQHFGDGTRLSIL.